Following are 31 T cell receptor beta chains from one sample sequenced in a study of T-cell reconstitution after alpha-beta-depleted transplantation in children. Preparation of the TCRbeta library involved a method that used unique molecular identifiers. MiXCR was run by TCRdb on the PCR reads, yielding one entry per CDR3 protein. The repertoire holds hundreds of thousands of distinct CDR3 sequences, with roughly 16% as singletons. Sequenced material: PBMCs, mostly from graft donor cells, taken 360 days after TCRalphabeta/CD19-depleted stem cell transplant. Receptors were obtained from a male patient aged 5 to 17 who had a stem cell transplant for acute lymphoblastic leukemia, so the T cells may come from the graft donor.

J is TRBJ2-2 and V is TRBV20-1, with D perhaps TRBD2 (6 bases). Germline CDR1 is DFQATT and CDR2 is SNEGSKA (reference sequence). The V end was cut by 3 bases, the J end by 3 bases, with 8 bases between. The CDR3 is 13 residues long. The CDR3 loop is CSASGTYTGELFF. CDR3 nucleotides: TGCAGTGCTAGCGGGACTTACACCGGGGAGCTGTTTTTT.

The chain uses TRBV2 and TRBJ2-3, with 13 bases aligning to TRBD2. The length of the CDR3 is 17 residues. CDR1 is SNHLY, CDR2 FYNNEI, per germline. The V and J ends lost 4 bases and 6 bases, in that order; junction bases with no gene match: 10. The CDR3 DNA reads TGTGCCAGCAGTGCCCTCACTAGCGGGAGGGCCGGGGATACGCAGTATTTT. Amino acid sequence: CASSALTSGRAGDTQYF.

This clonotype was detected ten times or more. The J gene is TRBJ1-1, the V gene TRBV12-3 or TRBV12-4; TRBD1 is a possible D gene (6 bases). Trimming pared 3 bases from V and 4 bases from J, leaving 12 bases between. The CDR3 loop spans 14 amino acids. Here the CDR3 DNA reads TGTGCCAGCAGTTTTTGGGGGGCGAGCACTGAAGCTTTCTTT. Translation: CASSFWGASTEAFF.

CDR3 in DNA: TGTGCCAGCAGCCGGACTATTGGGGAGAATGAGCAGTTCTTC. It yields the protein CASSRTIGENEQFF. The V gene is TRBV7-7, the J gene TRBJ2-1; TRBD2 might be the D (6 bases). Germline V gene data show CDR1 as SSHAT and CDR2 as FNYEAQ (reference sequence). Trimming shortened V by 5 bases and J by 7 bases, and 15 bases separated the two germline ends. The CDR3 is 14 residues long.

This clonotype was observed a few times. The genes are TRBV12-3 or TRBV12-4 and TRBJ2-7, with D perhaps TRBD1 (5 bases). The length of the CDR3 is 16 residues. Trimming removed 2 bases from V and 3 bases from J, with 17 bases in between. The CDR3 DNA follows: TGTGCCAGCAGTTTACCGTTCCAGGGCCGTCTCTACGAGCAGTACTTC. This gives the protein CASSLPFQGRLYEQYF.

This clonotype was seen more than once but under ten times. The CDR3 is CASSLTGLAGGSGANVLTF. CDR3 nucleotide sequence: TGTGCCAGCAGTCTCACCGGACTAGCGGGAGGCTCTGGGGCCAACGTCCTGACTTTC. V usage is TRBV27 and J usage is TRBJ2-6, with TRBD2 matching 14 bases. Unmatched junction bases numbered 6, after V lost 5 bases and J lost 0 bases. CDR3 length: 19 residues. Germline CDR1 and CDR2: MNHEY and SMNVEV (reference sequence). Full variable domain (remainder filled in from reference TRBV27 and TRBJ2-6): EAQVTQNPRYLITVTGKKLTVTCSQNMNHEYMSWYRQDPGLGLRQIYYSMNVEVTDKGDVPEGYKVSRKEKRNFPLILESPSPNQTSLYFCASSLTGLAGGSGANVLTFGAGSRLTVL.

The chain recombines TRBV27 with TRBJ2-7; 8 bases are a match to TRBD1. Germline CDR1 MNHEY, CDR2 SMNVEV (reference sequence). The CDR3 covers 15 residues. J was trimmed by 5 bases and V by 2 bases; bases with no gene match: 8. In DNA, the CDR3 is TGTGCCAGCAGTTTAAGGGCAGGGGGCTGGGACGAGCAGTACTTC. It is translated as CASSLRAGGWDEQYF.

The chain carries TRBV4-1 and TRBJ2-5, with 8 bases aligning to TRBD2. CDR1 is MGHRA and CDR2 is YSYEKL in the germline V gene. This CDR3 contains 17 residues. V lost 1 base to trimming and J lost 4 bases; unmatched junction nucleotides: 11. The CDR3 loop is CASSQAGRTAGGETQYF. The CDR3 DNA reads TGCGCCAGCAGCCAAGCAGGGCGGACGGCGGGAGGAGAGACCCAGTACTTC.

V gene TRBV20-1 combines with J gene TRBJ1-5; TRBD1 is a possible D gene (6 bases). V lost 2 bases, J lost 0 bases, and 14 bases lay in between. The germline gives CDR1 DFQATT, CDR2 SNEGSKA (reference sequence). This CDR3 comprises 16 residues. The DNA of the CDR3 is TGCAGTGCTAGAAGGGGGGGTGGAGATAGCAATCAGCCCCAGCATTTT. This codes for CSARRGGGDSNQPQHF.

This clonotype was seen repeatedly, ten times or more. DNA of the CDR3: TGCGCCAGCAGCTTGAGCTCTGGAAACACCATATATTTT. Its protein product is CASSLSSGNTIYF. The chain has TRBV5-1 and TRBJ1-3, with unresolved D. This CDR3 has 13 amino acids. V was pared by 1 base and J by 0 bases, with 2 bases between. Germline values: CDR1 SGHRS, CDR2 YFSETQ.

This clonotype was observed a few times. The chain has TRBV12-3 or TRBV12-4 and TRBJ2-2, with 7 positions matching TRBD1. With V trimmed by 7 bases and J by 6 bases, 14 bases remained unmatched. There are 16 residues in the CDR3. CDR3 coding DNA: TGTGCCAGCACCCCACCAGACAGGGCTGGTGCCGGGGAGCTGTTTTTT. Translation gives CASTPPDRAGAGELFF.

The J gene is TRBJ2-6, the V gene TRBV5-1; D is unresolved. The length of the CDR3 is 18 residues. CDR1 is SGHRS, CDR2 YFSETQ, per germline. V was pared by 0 bases and J by 1 base, with 14 bases between. CDR3 in amino acids: CASSLARIPISGANVLTF. In DNA, the CDR3 is TGCGCCAGCAGCTTGGCCAGGATACCAATTTCTGGGGCCAACGTCCTGACTTTC.

This clonotype was seen a few times. The rearrangement links TRBV5-1 to TRBJ1-6; D uncertain. The CDR3 runs 17 residues. The V gene's germline CDR1 is SGHRS and CDR2 YFSETQ. Trimming cost V 1 base and J 0 bases, with 11 bases left between them. DNA for the CDR3: TGCGCCAGCAGCTTGTATGCGGGGAGCTCCTATAATTCACCCCTCCACTTT. Amino acid sequence: CASSLYAGSSYNSPLHF.

This clonotype was counted ten times or more. This sequence joins TRBV29-1 and TRBJ2-5; no reliable D call. The ends were cut back, 1 base at V and 5 bases at J, with 17 bases in the middle. CDR1 and CDR2 (germline): SQVTM, ANQGSEA. The CDR3 spans 15 residues. In DNA form, the CDR3 reads TGCAGCGTTGAAGCCCCTGTCCCGAAGACGGAGACCCAGTACTTC. As protein: CSVEAPVPKTETQYF.

V gene TRBV14 combines with J gene TRBJ1-3; D ambiguous. Germline V gene lookup returns CDR1 SGHDN and CDR2 FVKESK. The germline V and J ends were trimmed by 8 bases and 0 bases, with 11 bases remaining between them. The CDR3 loop spans 14 amino acids. The CDR3 coding sequence is TGTGCCAGCGCGCGGGCAAACTCTGGAAACACCATATATTTT. Its translation is CASARANSGNTIYF.

This clonotype has only a few counts. V gene TRBV5-1 combines with J gene TRBJ1-1, with unresolved D. The length of the CDR3 is 12 residues. The V end was cut by 5 bases, the J end by 1 base, with 6 bases between. The V gene's germline CDR1 is SGHRS and CDR2 YFSETQ. CDR3 coding DNA: TGCGCCAGCAGAGATGAGAACACTGAAGCTTTCTTT. This gives the protein CASRDENTEAFF.

The rearrangement uses TRBV4-2 and TRBJ2-1; D may be TRBD2 (7 bases). The CDR3 runs 15 residues. Trimming shortened V by 0 bases and J by 4 bases, and 10 bases separated the two germline ends. Germline V gene data show CDR1 as LGHNA and CDR2 as YNFKEQ. CDR3 coding DNA: TGTGCCAGCAGCCAAGAGAGGGGGGGGTACAATGAGCAGTTCTTC. This translates into CASSQERGGYNEQFF.

This CDR3 reads CASSVEPSSYEQYF. The CDR3 bases are TGTGCCAGCAGCGTGGAACCAAGCTCCTACGAGCAGTACTTC. The J gene is TRBJ2-7, the V gene TRBV9; D unresolved. With 2 bases removed from V and 0 bases from J, the gap between germline ends came to 9 bases. Per the germline V gene, CDR1 is SGDLS and CDR2 is YYNGEE. The CDR3 sequence is 14 residues long. Drawing the rest from reference TRBV9 and TRBJ2-7, the complete variable domain is DSGVTQTPKHLITATGQRVTLRCSPRSGDLSVYWYQQSLDQGLQFLIQYYNGEERAKGNILERFSAQQFPDLHSELNLSSLELGDSALYFCASSVEPSSYEQYFGPGTRLTVT.

This clonotype was observed a few times. CDR3 amino acids: CASSPGLDLSSYEQYF. The DNA of the CDR3 is TGTGCCAGCAGCCCGGGACTGGACCTGAGCTCCTACGAGCAGTACTTC. V usage is TRBV7-9 and J usage is TRBJ2-7, with D possibly TRBD2 on 6 matching bases. Germline values: CDR1 SEHNR, CDR2 FQNEAQ (reference sequence). The ends were cut back, 5 bases at V and 0 bases at J, with 17 bases in the middle. The CDR3 is 16 amino acids. The full variable domain, with the rest looked up from reference TRBV7-9 and TRBJ2-7, is DTGVSQNPRHKITKRGQNVTFRCDPISEHNRLYWYRQTLGQGPEFLTYFQNEAQLEKSRLLSDRFSAERPKGSFSTLEIQRTEQGDSAMYLCASSPGLDLSSYEQYFGPGTRLTVT.

V and J are TRBV7-3 and TRBJ2-2, with a tentative D call TRBD1 (7 bases). The CDR3 sequence is 16 residues long. Trimming cost V 5 bases and J 0 bases, with 13 bases left between them. Looked up from germline, CDR1 is SGHTA and CDR2 is FQGTGA. The CDR3 loop is CASSPGGKTNTGELFF. The CDR3 DNA reads TGTGCCAGCAGCCCAGGGGGGAAGACGAACACCGGGGAGCTGTTTTTT.

CDR3 loop: CASSETGQGVLALELFF. Here the CDR3 DNA reads TGTGCCAGCAGTGAGACCGGACAGGGGGTCCTCGCACTAGAACTGTTTTTT. The chain couples TRBV6-1 to TRBJ1-4, with 10 bases aligning to TRBD1. The CDR3 is 17 residues long. V trimming: 3 bases; J trimming: 12 bases; junction bases outside the gene matches: 16. CDR1 and CDR2 (germline): MNHNS, SASEGT.

The genes are TRBV7-8 and TRBJ2-3; 9 bases match TRBD2. This CDR3 contains 15 residues. The germline V gene has CDR1 SGHVS and CDR2 FQNEAQ. Germline trimming cut 5 bases from V and 4 bases from J; bases unmatched to any gene: 7. The CDR3 is CASSVSGSRSDTQYF. The CDR3 DNA is TGTGCCAGCAGCGTTAGCGGGAGTAGATCAGATACGCAGTATTTT. The variable domain in full, completed from reference TRBV7-8 and TRBJ2-3, reads GAGVSQSPRYKVAKRGQDVALRCDPISGHVSLFWYQQALGQGPEFLTYFQNEAQLDKSGLPSDRFFAERPEGSVSTLKIQRTQQEDSAVYLCASSVSGSRSDTQYFGPGTRLTVL.

This clonotype showed up many times. The chain links TRBV4-1 to TRBJ1-6, with D unclear. Trimming took 7 bases from V and 0 from J, leaving 10 bases between them. This CDR3 comprises 15 residues. CDR1 is MGHRA and CDR2 is YSYEKL in the germline V gene. CDR3 in DNA: TGCGCCAGCACCACAGCTAGCTCCTATAATTCACCCCTCCACTTT. Protein sequence: CASTTASSYNSPLHF.

This clonotype showed up just a few times. This sequence joins TRBV5-1 and TRBJ2-1; 8 bases are a match to TRBD1. In germline, CDR1 is SGHRS, CDR2 YFSETQ. The CDR3 has 16 residues. The junction had 10 bases not matched to a gene; V was cut back by 4 bases and J by 4 bases. The CDR3 nucleotides read TGCGCCAGCAGCGCAACCGGGACAGGCGGATACAATGAGCAGTTCTTC. It specifies CASSATGTGGYNEQFF.

This clonotype was seen more than once but under ten times. The chain links TRBV19 to TRBJ1-1, with D possibly being TRBD1 (6 bases). The V end was cut by 4 bases, the J end by 3 bases, with 15 bases between. The V gene's germline CDR1 is LNHDA and CDR2 SQIVND (reference sequence). This CDR3 is built from 15 residues. In DNA form, the CDR3 reads TGTGCCAGTAGTAACAACGACAGGCGATACACTGAAGCTTTCTTT. Its translation is CASSNNDRRYTEAFF.

This clonotype was seen more than once but under ten times. The chain joins TRBV20-1 to TRBJ2-7; maybe TRBD1 (6 bases). The CDR3 extends over 12 amino acids. From germline, CDR1 is DFQATT and CDR2 SNEGSKA (reference sequence). V was trimmed by 5 bases and J by 3 bases, leaving 11 bases between them. CDR3 residues: CSAYRDGYEQYF. CDR3 DNA: TGCAGTGCTTACAGGGATGGCTACGAGCAGTACTTC.

This clonotype has just a few counts. This sequence joins TRBV12-3 or TRBV12-4 and TRBJ2-1; 8 bases align to TRBD2. V lost 6 bases and J lost 9; bases outside the gene matches: 10. The CDR3 is 14 residues long. The CDR3: CASSPPGLVVEQFF. In nucleotides, the CDR3 is TGTGCCAGCAGCCCACCGGGACTAGTAGTTGAGCAGTTCTTC.

The chain couples TRBV12-3 or TRBV12-4 to TRBJ2-7, with D maybe TRBD2 (5 bases). The germline V and J ends were trimmed by 6 bases and 2 bases, with 14 bases remaining between them. CDR3 length: 14 residues. Here the CDR3 reads CASSREGSAYEQYF. CDR3 bases: TGTGCCAGCAGCCGAGAGGGATCTGCCTACGAGCAGTACTTC.

In this sample, this clonotype turned up a few times. The CDR3 nucleotides are TGTGCCAGCTCCCCTGCCGGGACAGGGACGATTGATGAGCAGTTCTTC. Amino acid sequence: CASSPAGTGTIDEQFF. The genes are TRBV18 and TRBJ2-1, with 9 bases that match TRBD1. The CDR3 consists of 16 residues. Germline V gives CDR1 KGHSH, CDR2 LQKENI. V lost 6 bases to trimming and J lost 8 bases; unmatched junction nucleotides: 14.

This clonotype was found a few times. This chain connects TRBV29-1 to TRBJ2-7; D is undetermined. Trimming shortened V by 2 bases and J by 0 bases, and 8 bases separated the two germline ends. Per germline, CDR1 SQVTM and CDR2 ANQGSEA. The CDR3 contains 13 residues. DNA for the CDR3: TGCAGCGTTGAAATGGGGTCCTCCTACGAGCAGTACTTC. The encoded protein is CSVEMGSSYEQYF.

V and J are TRBV12-3 or TRBV12-4 and TRBJ2-7, with TRBD1 matching 7 bases. The ends lost 3 bases at V and 4 bases at J; junction bases unmatched: 6. CDR3 length: 14 residues. CDR3 sequence reads: CASSLTGSAYEQYF. For the CDR3, the DNA is TGTGCCAGCAGTTTGACAGGGAGTGCTTACGAGCAGTACTTC.